This T cell receptor (beta chain) was captured in a study of PD-1 blockade in classical Hodgkin lymphoma (dated by TCRdb to 2020 to 2022). For context, the study as a whole: Nivolumab dosing was 3 mg/kg intravenously every 2 weeks, continuing until either disease progression or unacceptable toxicity. The study used TCR beta sequencing and CyTOF to define a peripheral blood immune signature of response to PD-1 blockade in classical Hodgkin lymphoma.

What this sample's time point label stands for: cycle 1 day 1 (C1D1), immediately before nivolumab initiation. All trial patients had relapsed after autologous stem cell transplantation, with cohorts A, B and C differing in prior brentuximab vedotin exposure. The trial cohort comprised around 60 patients with relapsed/refractory classical Hodgkin lymphoma whose best overall responses were complete response, partial response or progressive disease. In the multi-cohort phase II CheckMate 205 trial, trial patients received single-agent nivolumab. An independent review committee assessed best overall response using the 2007 International Working Group response criteria. PBMCs from the trial were collected at three points: immediately before nivolumab initiation (C1D1), and during therapy at cycle 2 day 1 and cycle 4 day 1. Peripheral blood was collected in 8 mL Vacutainer Cell Preparation Tubes, from which PBMCs were isolated by centrifugation and then cryopreserved.

Reading the germline V gene (reference sequence) gives CDR1 MNHNY and CDR2 SVGAGI. The junction carries 17 bases between V and J, which are trimmed by 2 bases and 13 bases respectively. The CDR3 runs 13 residues from the cysteine to the phenylalanine. Just CDR3 DNA is preserved here, 39 bases in frame from base 1. Study-wide findings and limitations: The study covered only a single clinical trial cohort, and the causes of the repertoire differences, possibly disease activity or prior therapy, were still not defined. CD4+ but not CD8+ TCR diversity rose significantly by C4D1 (p=0.0027 vs p=0.16), most apparent in complete responders (p=0.02). Among trial patients, those achieving complete response had baseline diversity similar to that of newly diagnosed patients, while diversity was significantly lower in partial responders and progressors. Lower diversity was observed in patients in whom nivolumab was started less than 1 year after ASCT, and these patients were excluded from later analyses so that confounding by immune reconstitution would be avoided. Baseline TCR diversity was reported as lower in newly diagnosed patients than in healthy donors, and lower still in relapsed/refractory patients.

On this clone itself: The antigen this receptor binds is unknown. Nothing much larger sits one base from this clone, and base qualities are not available.

Genomic DNA was isolated using the Qiagen DNeasy kit from unsorted PBMCs as well as from negatively selected CD4+ and CD8+ fractions. Using primers that anneal to V and J segments, immunoSEQ multiplex PCR amplified the TCR beta CDR3 regions. Amplification bias was minimized using a synthetic immune receptor repertoire, and residual bias was removed computationally after sequencing. As for the original processing: Repertoire diversity was quantified as the Shannon entropy index using custom Python scripts. Unsorted, CD4+ and CD8+ repertoires were analyzed separately, except for combined analyses in which CD4+ and CD8+ sequences were merged in silico. Clonal expansion was defined as at least a 2-fold frequency increase after treatment relative to C1D1, with a pseudocount of 0.5 for undetected baseline clones. Singleton clones were defined as clones with 0 or 1 copy at C1D1, and non-singleton clones were defined as clones with 2 or more copies. Clones expanded in unsorted samples were labelled as CD4+, CD8+ or unknown by matching protein sequences in sorted samples from the same patient. Wilcoxon tests on paired samples were used to test diversity changes from C1D1 to C4D1. Not all clones reach the TCRdb copy of this immuneACCESS table, which keeps in-frame sequences only. Checked studies attribute under half of the gap to unresolved V genes and leave the rest unexplained. V, J and clone size are those of that table, while D and trimming were read from the DNA. Recorded for this sample are approximately 44,000 clones; over 55% of them occurred a single time. The ten largest clones represent less than 4% of the sample.

The specimen comprised peripheral blood mononuclear cells (PBMCs), sampled at baseline. Here the chain combines TRBV6-6 and TRBJ1-2; a confident D gene designation cannot be given. This clonotype originated in a human donor with classical Hodgkin lymphoma. The CDR3 loop reads CASSYPREATRTF. At the DNA level, the sequence is TGTGCCAGCAGTTACCCAAGAGAGGCGACCCGCACCTTC.